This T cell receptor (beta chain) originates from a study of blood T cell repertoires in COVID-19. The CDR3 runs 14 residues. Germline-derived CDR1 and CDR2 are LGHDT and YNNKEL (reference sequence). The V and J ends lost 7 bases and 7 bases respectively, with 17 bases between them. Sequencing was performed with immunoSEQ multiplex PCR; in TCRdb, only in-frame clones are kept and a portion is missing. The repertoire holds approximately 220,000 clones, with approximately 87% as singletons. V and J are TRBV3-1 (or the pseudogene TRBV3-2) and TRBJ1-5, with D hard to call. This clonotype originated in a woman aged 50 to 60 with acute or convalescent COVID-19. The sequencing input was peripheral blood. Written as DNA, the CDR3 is TGTGCCAGCAAAGTAGAGGGAATTGGCCAGCCCCAGCATTTT. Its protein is CASKVEGIGQPQHF.